This entry is about one TCR beta chain. The record originates from a study of blood T cell repertoires in COVID-19. Study-wide background: The United States, Italy and Spain were the sources of the acute and convalescent COVID-19 samples. The analysed material was cDNA or gDNA that came from T cells, B-cell-depleted T cells, or PBMCs.

The authors' processing: Cell counts per sample came from amplifying reference gene primers. Some clones are missing from TCRdb's copy, which holds only in-frame ones; the method was immunoSEQ multiplex PCR. V and J calls and clone size follow that table, whereas D and trimming were derived from the DNA. The sample holds some 240,000 clones, approximately 85% seen once. This CDR3 contains 15 residues. Between the trimmed V and J ends, which lost 4 bases and 8 bases, there was a span of 20 bases. Germline V gives CDR1 PRHDT, CDR2 FYEKMQ (reference sequence). The chain couples TRBV13 to TRBJ1-2; D gene ambiguous. This TCR came from a woman in her fifties or sixties with active or convalescent COVID-19. Sample: peripheral blood. The chain's CDR3 is CASSSKRLLLAGYTF. The DNA of the CDR3 is TGTGCCAGCAGCTCCAAAAGACTGTTGTTGGCGGGCTACACCTTC.